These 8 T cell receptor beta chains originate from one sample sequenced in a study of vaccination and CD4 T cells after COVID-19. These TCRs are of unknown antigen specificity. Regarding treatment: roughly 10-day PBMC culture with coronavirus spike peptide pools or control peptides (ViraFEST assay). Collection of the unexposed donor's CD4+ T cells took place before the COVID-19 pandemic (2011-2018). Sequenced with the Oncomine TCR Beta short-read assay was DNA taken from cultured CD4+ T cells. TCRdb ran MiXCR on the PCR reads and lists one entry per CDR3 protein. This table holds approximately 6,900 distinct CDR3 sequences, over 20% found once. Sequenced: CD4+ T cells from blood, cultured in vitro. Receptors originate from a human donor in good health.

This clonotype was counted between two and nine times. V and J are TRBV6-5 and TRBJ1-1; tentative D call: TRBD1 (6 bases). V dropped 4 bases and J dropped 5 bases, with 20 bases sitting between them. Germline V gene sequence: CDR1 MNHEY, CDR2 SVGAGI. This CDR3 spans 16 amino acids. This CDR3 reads CASSSGQIPVGTEAFF. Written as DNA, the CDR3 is TGTGCCAGCAGTTCAGGACAGATTCCCGTCGGTACTGAAGCTTTCTTT.

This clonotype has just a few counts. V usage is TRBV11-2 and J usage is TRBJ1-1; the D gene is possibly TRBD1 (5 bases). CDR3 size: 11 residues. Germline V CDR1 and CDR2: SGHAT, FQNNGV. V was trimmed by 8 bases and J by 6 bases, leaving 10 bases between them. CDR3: CASRRGAEAFF. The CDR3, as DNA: TGTGCCAGCCGGAGGGGCGCTGAAGCTTTCTTT. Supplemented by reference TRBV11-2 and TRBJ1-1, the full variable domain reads EAGVAQSPRYKIIEKRQSVAFWCNPISGHATLYWYQQILGQGPKLLIQFQNNGVVDDSQLPKDRFSAERLKGVDSTLKIQPAKLEDSAVYLCASRRGAEAFFGQGTRLTVV.

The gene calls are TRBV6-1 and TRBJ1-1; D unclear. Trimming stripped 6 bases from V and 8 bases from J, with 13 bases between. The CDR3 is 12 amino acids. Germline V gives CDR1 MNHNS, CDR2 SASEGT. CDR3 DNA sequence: TGTGCCAGCAGGGGCCAAGAAGGGGAAGCTTTCTTT. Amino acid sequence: CASRGQEGEAFF.

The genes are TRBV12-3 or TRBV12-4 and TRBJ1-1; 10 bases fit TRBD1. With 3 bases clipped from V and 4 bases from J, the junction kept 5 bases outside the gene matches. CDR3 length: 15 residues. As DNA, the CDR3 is TGTGCCAGCAGTTTCACCGACAGGGGGCGCACTGAAGCTTTCTTT. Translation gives CASSFTDRGRTEAFF.

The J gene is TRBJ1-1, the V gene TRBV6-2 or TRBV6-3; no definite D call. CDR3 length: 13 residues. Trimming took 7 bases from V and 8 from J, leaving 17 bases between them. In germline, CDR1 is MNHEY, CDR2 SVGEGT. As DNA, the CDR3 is TGTGCCAGCACCTTATTCGAAAGATCCGAAGCTTTCTTT. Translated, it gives CASTLFERSEAFF.

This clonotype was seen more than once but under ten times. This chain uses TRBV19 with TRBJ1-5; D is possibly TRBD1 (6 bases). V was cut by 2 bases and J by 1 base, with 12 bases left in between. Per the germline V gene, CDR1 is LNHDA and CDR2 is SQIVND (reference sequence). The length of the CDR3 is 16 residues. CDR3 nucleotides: TGTGCCAGTAGTATAAGGGGGGCAGGGAGCAATCAGCCCCAGCATTTT. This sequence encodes CASSIRGAGSNQPQHF.

CDR3 sequence: CASKDSNQPQHF. The CDR3 DNA reads as TGTGCCAGCAAGGATAGCAATCAGCCCCAGCATTTT. This chain uses TRBV6-1 with TRBJ1-5; D call uncertain. The CDR3 is 12 amino acids. Germline CDR1 is MNHNS and CDR2 is SASEGT. The ends were cut back, 7 bases at V and 0 bases at J, with 4 bases in the middle.

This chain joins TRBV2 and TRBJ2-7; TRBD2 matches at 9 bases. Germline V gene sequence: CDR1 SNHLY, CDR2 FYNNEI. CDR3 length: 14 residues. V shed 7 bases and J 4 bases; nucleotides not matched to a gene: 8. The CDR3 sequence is CASNLSGGRYEQYF. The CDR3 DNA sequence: TGTGCCAGCAATCTAAGCGGGGGGCGATACGAGCAGTACTTC.